Each of the 21 T cell receptor beta chains below was sequenced from the same sample in a study of blood T cell dynamics during melanoma immunotherapy (TCRdb year 2020). Receptor amplification or capture employed the immunoSEQ multiplex PCR assay. As stored in TCRdb, this immuneACCESS dataset retains in-frame rearrangements with V and J assigned. A fraction of the clones does not appear; measured against another copy, unresolved V genes explain less than half of the discrepancy, and the remainder lacks a known reason. The sample table holds 20,000 to 25,000 clones, of which 89% were seen once. The ten largest clones represent over 1% of the sample. Per the publication, the time point label means: pre-treatment baseline. Sequences were derived from blood, sampled from a patient treated with checkpoint blockade. All receptors come from a human donor with melanoma.

The CDR3 spells CASSLWDRAPLGSNQPQHF. The CDR3, as DNA: TGTGCCAGCAGTTTATGGGACAGGGCTCCTTTAGGGAGCAATCAGCCCCAGCATTTT. The chain joins TRBV27 to TRBJ1-5; 9 bases are shared with TRBD1. After removal of 1 base from V and 1 base from J, the junction contained 11 bases not matched to a gene. The CDR3 length is 19 residues. In germline, CDR1 is MNHEY, CDR2 SMNVEV (reference sequence).

V and J are TRBV27 and TRBJ1-1, with 10 bases fitting TRBD1. Germline CDR1 is MNHEY and CDR2 is SMNVEV (reference sequence). The V gene end was trimmed by 3 bases and the J gene end by 5 bases; junction bases not matched to a gene: 12. This CDR3 comprises 17 residues. The CDR3 here is CASSFFPGQGSVTEAFF. CDR3 DNA: TGTGCCAGCAGTTTTTTCCCGGGACAGGGGTCGGTGACTGAAGCTTTCTTT.

The rearrangement uses TRBV28 and TRBJ2-7; perhaps TRBD1 as D (6 bases). Trimming cost V 6 bases and J 4 bases, with 19 bases left between them. The CDR3 spans 15 residues. Germline V gene lookup returns CDR1 MDHEN and CDR2 SYDVKM. CDR3 loop: CASSRGQLVPYEQYF. For the CDR3, the DNA is TGTGCCAGCAGCCGCGGACAGCTAGTACCTTACGAGCAGTACTTC.

V and J are TRBV5-4 and TRBJ1-6; D might be TRBD1 (6 bases). V was trimmed by 5 bases and J by 10 bases, leaving 22 bases between them. CDR1 is SGHNT, CDR2 YYREEE, per germline (reference sequence). The CDR3 is 16 amino acids. The CDR3 protein is CASSFRSSRGGSPLHF. Written as DNA, the CDR3 is TGTGCCAGCAGTTTCCGGTCCTCCAGAGGGGGATCACCCCTCCACTTT.

V gene TRBV5-4 combines with J gene TRBJ1-5; a weak D match, TRBD1 (6 bases). The ends were cut back, 4 bases at V and 6 bases at J, with 20 bases in the middle. Germline values: CDR1 SGHNT, CDR2 YYREEE (reference sequence). The CDR3 is 16 amino acids. Here the CDR3 DNA reads TGTGCCAGCAGCGAAGGGGGGGGGCGAGGCCTTCAGCCCCAGCATTTT. It is translated as CASSEGGGRGLQPQHF.

The rearrangement joins TRBV7-9 to TRBJ2-1, with D possibly TRBD2 on 6 matching bases. There are 16 residues in the CDR3. Trimming removed 5 bases at V and 9 bases at J, with 23 bases between. Germline CDR1 is SEHNR and CDR2 is FQNEAQ (reference sequence). CDR3 in amino acids: CASSNVGASARSEQFF. The CDR3 bases are TGTGCCAGCAGCAACGTAGGTGCTAGCGCAAGGAGTGAGCAGTTCTTC.

This chain links TRBV19 with TRBJ2-1; no firm D call. The length of the CDR3 is 15 residues. V gave up 4 bases and J gave up 0 bases, with 10 bases separating them. CDR1 is LNHDA, CDR2 SQIVND, per germline (reference sequence). CDR3 nucleotide sequence: TGTGCCAGTAGTAGGCCGGTACTCTCCTACAATGAGCAGTTCTTC. This gives the protein CASSRPVLSYNEQFF.

The chain is built from TRBV6-6 and TRBJ2-5, with D uncertain. The germline V gene has CDR1 MNHNY and CDR2 SVGAGI (reference sequence). The CDR3 length is 12 residues. V lost 10 bases, J lost 1 base, and 10 bases lay in between. CDR3 sequence reads: CATGWGQETQYF. As DNA, the CDR3 is TGTGCCACCGGTTGGGGCCAAGAGACCCAGTACTTC.

This chain connects TRBV11-3 to TRBJ2-7; D call uncertain. CDR1 is SGHNT and CDR2 is YENEEA in the germline V gene. The CDR3 extends over 14 amino acids. Between the trimmed V and J ends, which lost 0 bases and 3 bases, there was a span of 9 bases. DNA of the CDR3: TGTGCCAGCAGCTTAGATACTCCCGGCTACGAGCAGTACTTC. It is translated as CASSLDTPGYEQYF.

The CDR3 coding sequence is TGTGCCAGCAGCTTGAGTATACAGGGTTACGAGCAGTACTTC. Its protein is CASSLSIQGYEQYF. V is TRBV5-5 and J is TRBJ2-7, with a tentative D call TRBD1 (6 bases). The V gene's germline CDR1 is SGHKS and CDR2 YYEKEE (reference sequence). This CDR3 comprises 14 residues. V lost 1 base and J lost 4, with 12 bases in between.

This clone was seen once. The rearrangement joins TRBV6-5 to TRBJ1-1; unclear D gene. Germline loops: CDR1 MNHEY, CDR2 SVGAGI. The CDR3 runs to 15 residues. Trimming shortened V by 8 bases and J by 0 bases, and 16 bases separated the two germline ends. CDR3 region: CASGPPGIMNTEAFF. As DNA, the CDR3 is TGTGCCAGCGGGCCTCCCGGGATTATGAACACTGAAGCTTTCTTT.

The chain employs TRBV29-1 and TRBJ2-5; TRBD1 agrees at 9 bases. The CDR3 contains 14 residues. The V and J ends lost 6 bases and 5 bases, in that order; junction bases with no gene match: 10. Germline assignment: CDR1 SQVTM and CDR2 ANQGSEA. The CDR3 nucleotides read TGCAGCGTGGCCCCCGTAGGACAGGGGGAGACCCAGTACTTC. This sequence encodes CSVAPVGQGETQYF.

V is TRBV28 and J is TRBJ2-1, with 8 bases matching TRBD1. This CDR3 spans 17 amino acids. The junction had 12 bases not matched to a gene; V was cut back by 1 base and J by 7 bases. Germline V gives CDR1 MDHEN, CDR2 SYDVKM. CDR3 protein: CASSLFFVDREVNEQFF. Here the CDR3 DNA reads TGTGCCAGCAGTTTATTCTTTGTGGACAGGGAAGTTAATGAGCAGTTCTTC.

The V gene is TRBV29-1, the J gene TRBJ1-2; D is perhaps TRBD1 (6 bases). Trimming took 3 bases from V and 7 from J, leaving 15 bases between them. Germline V gene sequence: CDR1 SQVTM, CDR2 ANQGSEA. The CDR3 loop spans 13 amino acids. CDR3 nucleotides: TGCAGCGTTGACGGTGGGGGCCCGGGTGGCTACACCTTC. This sequence encodes CSVDGGGPGGYTF.

The chain recombines TRBV4-1 with TRBJ1-2; D might be TRBD1 (6 bases). V lost 1 base, J lost 8 bases, and 17 bases lay in between. Germline-derived CDR1 and CDR2 are MGHRA and YSYEKL. The CDR3 is made up of 15 amino acids. The CDR3 bases are TGCGCCAGCAGCCAAGGGGGGGCGGCCCCGAGAGGCTACACCTTC. This gives the protein CASSQGGAAPRGYTF.

The genes are TRBV5-8 and TRBJ2-7; possibly TRBD1 for D (5 bases). The V gene's germline CDR1 is SGHTS and CDR2 YDEGEE. The CDR3 totals 17 residues. V lost 4 bases, J lost 3 bases, and 23 bases lay in between. This chain's CDR3 is CASSPIDSGFRNYEQYF. As DNA, the CDR3 is TGTGCCAGCAGCCCGATCGACTCAGGGTTTCGGAACTACGAGCAGTACTTC.

The chain carries TRBV12-5 and TRBJ1-2; tentative D call: TRBD1 (6 bases). The CDR3 runs to 16 residues. The V end lost 0 bases, the J end lost 4 bases, and 15 bases lay between the germline ends. Germline values: CDR1 LGHNT, CDR2 FRNRAP. CDR3: CASGLVGGRTSYGYTF. Written as DNA, the CDR3 is TGTGCTAGTGGTTTGGTCGGGGGCCGAACTAGCTATGGCTACACCTTC.

This clone was observed a single time. This chain uses TRBV25-1 with TRBJ2-3; TRBD2 aligns across 9 bases. The trim removed 10 bases at V and 2 bases at J, leaving 16 bases unmatched. CDR3 length: 17 amino acids. From germline, CDR1 is MGHDK and CDR2 SYGVNS. Written as DNA, the CDR3 is TGTGCCACCGAGTGGAGTAGCGGGAGTTACGCCACAGATACGCAGTATTTT. Amino acid sequence: CATEWSSGSYATDTQYF.

The genes are TRBV5-1 and TRBJ2-3; 9 bases match TRBD2. The junction had 4 bases not matched to a gene; V was cut back by 0 bases and J by 2 bases. Germline CDR1 reads SGHRS; CDR2 reads YFSETQ. The CDR3 is made up of 16 amino acids. CDR3 DNA: TGCGCCAGCAGCTTGGACCTAGCGGGACTCACAGATACGCAGTATTTT. Its translation is CASSLDLAGLTDTQYF.

This clone was detected a few times. This rearrangement joins TRBV29-1 to TRBJ2-7; 9 bases are shared with TRBD1. CDR1 and CDR2 (germline): SQVTM, ANQGSEA. CDR3 length: 13 residues. After removal of 4 bases from V and 6 bases from J, the junction contained 7 bases not matched to a gene. CDR3 DNA: TGCAGCGTTGTTGGGACAGGGTCCCTCGAGCAGTACTTC. This encodes CSVVGTGSLEQYF.

The sample holds one count of this clone. This rearrangement joins TRBV5-1 to TRBJ1-1, with TRBD1 matching over 8 bases. The CDR3 is made up of 14 amino acids. Per the germline V gene, CDR1 is SGHRS and CDR2 is YFSETQ. V shed 4 bases, J shed 3 bases, and the junction held 5 bases outside the gene matches. DNA of the CDR3: TGCGCCAGCAGCCCTCAGGGGGCTGACACTGAAGCTTTCTTT. This encodes CASSPQGADTEAFF.